The 27 T cell receptor beta chains in this list originate from one sample, sequenced in a study of cytomegalovirus exposure and HLA in healthy donors. PCR amplification relied on 60 Vbeta primers (plus 13 Jbeta primers). Sequenced by immunoSEQ multiplex PCR; TCRdb stores in-frame clones only, minus some. The sample consists of fewer than 55,000 clones, less than 75% of them appearing once. Material: PBMCs. These receptors were collected from a woman in her 50s in good health and CMV-seropositive.

The chain is built from TRBV18 and TRBJ1-1; the match to TRBD1 covers 10 bases. CDR1 and CDR2 (germline): KGHSH, LQKENI. This CDR3 is built from 15 residues. Losses at the gene ends were 5 bases for V and 4 bases for J; bases not matched to a gene: 7. For the CDR3, the DNA is TGTGCCAGCTCATCAACTAGGACAGGGGGCACTGAAGCTTTCTTT. This codes for CASSSTRTGGTEAFF.

The chain carries TRBV15 and TRBJ2-1, with D uncertain. This CDR3 is built from 12 residues. V was pared by 5 bases and J by 8 bases, with 10 bases between. CDR1 and CDR2 from the germline V gene are LNHNV and YYDKDF (reference sequence). CDR3 protein: CATSLRSHEQFF. As DNA, the CDR3 is TGTGCCACCAGCCTTCGAAGCCATGAGCAGTTCTTC.

The chain carries TRBV28 and TRBJ2-3; perhaps TRBD2 as D (6 bases). The V gene lost 5 bases and the J gene lost 3 bases, with 18 bases spanning the gap. Germline loops: CDR1 MDHEN, CDR2 SYDVKM. The CDR3 is 16 amino acids. The DNA for the CDR3 is TGTGCCAGCAGTCGCATCGGGACTGCCTCGACAGATACGCAGTATTTT. Amino acids: CASSRIGTASTDTQYF.

This clone was seen a single time. The V and J genes are TRBV9 and TRBJ2-1; tentative D call: TRBD2 (7 bases). V lost 0 bases and J lost 5, with 18 bases in between. The CDR3 covers 17 residues. CDR1 is SGDLS and CDR2 is YYNGEE in the germline V gene. The CDR3 DNA reads as TGTGCCAGCAGCGTAGGGGGGGGGCTAGCGGACAACAATGAGCAGTTCTTC. Translated, it gives CASSVGGGLADNNEQFF.

The chain recombines TRBV2 with TRBJ2-1; D remains unclear. The CDR3 has 12 residues. The V gene's germline CDR1 is SNHLY and CDR2 FYNNEI. V was shortened by 4 bases and J by 4 bases, with 5 bases between the two germline ends. CDR3 in amino acids: CASSVLYNEQFF. Here the CDR3 DNA reads TGTGCCAGCAGTGTGCTATACAATGAGCAGTTCTTC.

The chain couples TRBV28 to TRBJ2-7; D may be TRBD1 (8 bases). The CDR3 spans 15 residues. V was trimmed by 6 bases and J by 1 base, leaving 16 bases between them. Germline loops: CDR1 MDHEN, CDR2 SYDVKM. This CDR3 is CASRTQGGGSYEQYF. DNA for the CDR3: TGTGCCAGCAGGACACAGGGGGGAGGGTCCTACGAGCAGTACTTC.

In its sample, this clone was seen a few times. The rearrangement links TRBV5-5 to TRBJ2-5; 12 nucleotides agree with TRBD2. CDR1 SGHKS and CDR2 YYEKEE come from the germline V gene (reference sequence). The CDR3 contains 17 residues. V shed 1 base and J 2 bases; nucleotides not matched to a gene: 6. Here the CDR3 reads CASSLTSGGLLQETQYF. CDR3 DNA sequence: TGTGCCAGCAGCTTGACTAGCGGGGGGCTCCTGCAAGAGACCCAGTACTTC.

This clone was found a few times. The J gene is TRBJ2-3, the V gene TRBV7-2; TRBD2 matches at 7 bases. V trimming: 4 bases; J trimming: 2 bases; junction bases outside the gene matches: 15. In germline, CDR1 is SGHTA, CDR2 FQGNSA. CDR3 length: 18 residues. CDR3 loop: CASSSLRDYLLPTDTQYF. CDR3 nucleotides: TGTGCCAGCAGCTCCCTCCGGGACTACCTTCTTCCCACAGATACGCAGTATTTT.

This clone was found once. The chain recombines TRBV6-6 with TRBJ2-3; D perhaps matches TRBD2 (6 bases). Trimming pared 7 bases from V and 1 base from J, leaving 12 bases between. This CDR3 has 14 amino acids. Per the germline V gene, CDR1 is MNHNY and CDR2 is SVGAGI (reference sequence). The CDR3 bases are TGTGCCAGCAAAAACGGGGGAGGCACAGATACGCAGTATTTT. It codes for CASKNGGGTDTQYF.

The V call is TRBV25-1, the J call TRBJ2-7; perhaps TRBD2 as D (5 bases). V lost 7 bases and J 6 bases, leaving 25 bases between the germline ends. CDR3 size: 16 residues. The germline V gene encodes CDR1 MGHDK and CDR2 SYGVNS. In DNA, the CDR3 is TGTGCCAGCACTCCGAACGGGATATTCCAGTCCCCCGAGCAGTACTTC. This encodes CASTPNGIFQSPEQYF.

This clone was detected only once. This rearrangement joins TRBV21-1 to TRBJ2-7; the DNA was not used to check the table's D call, TRBD2. TRBV21-1 is a pseudogene segment. The CDR3 extends over 11 amino acids. The CDR3 DNA reads TGTGCCAGCGAGGGCCCAGGCGAGCAGTACTTC. Its protein is CASEGPGEQYF.

The chain recombines TRBV6-5 with TRBJ1-2, with D possibly being TRBD1 (5 bases). The CDR3 is made up of 15 amino acids. V lost 0 bases, J lost 7 bases, and 15 bases lay in between. CDR1 is MNHEY, CDR2 SVGAGI, per germline. The CDR3 region has the DNA TGTGCCAGCAGTTACTCGATGGGCAGGGCCCCTGGCTACACCTTC. It specifies CASSYSMGRAPGYTF.

The CDR3 loop is CASTRGAAADTQYF. The CDR3 DNA reads as TGTGCCAGCACCCGCGGGGCCGCGGCAGATACGCAGTATTTT. The gene calls are TRBV7-6 and TRBJ2-3, with D possibly being TRBD2 (6 bases). V gave up 7 bases and J gave up 4 bases, with 15 bases separating them. The CDR3 sequence is 14 residues long. Per the germline V gene, CDR1 is SGHVS and CDR2 is FNYEAQ.

This rearrangement joins TRBV11-3 to TRBJ2-1; D perhaps matches TRBD2 (7 bases). CDR1 is SGHNT and CDR2 is YENEEA in the germline V gene. The ends were cut back, 4 bases at V and 0 bases at J, with 13 bases in the middle. The CDR3 runs to 16 residues. The DNA of the CDR3 is TGTGCCAGCAGCTCCCGGGGGGCTAGCTCCTACAATGAGCAGTTCTTC. Amino acids: CASSSRGASSYNEQFF.

This chain uses TRBV27 with TRBJ2-5; the match to TRBD1 covers 8 bases. The V and J ends lost 4 bases and 5 bases, in that order; junction bases with no gene match: 6. This CDR3 region has 14 residues. Per germline, CDR1 MNHEY and CDR2 SMNVEV (reference sequence). The CDR3 region has the DNA TGTGCCAGCAGTTATCAGGGGGCGATGGAGACCCAGTACTTC. It translates to CASSYQGAMETQYF.

This clone turned up a few times. The rearrangement joins TRBV4-3 to TRBJ1-3; D is possibly TRBD1 (5 bases). Per the germline V gene, CDR1 is LGHNA and CDR2 is YSLEER. Trimming took 5 bases from V and 4 from J, leaving 15 bases between them. The CDR3 is 15 amino acids. The DNA of the CDR3 is TGCGCCAGCAGCTACTCCCAGGGTGCAGGAAACACCATATATTTT. Translating gives CASSYSQGAGNTIYF.

The chain joins TRBV11-1 to TRBJ2-7, with 7 bases aligning to TRBD2. The CDR3 spans 17 residues. Losses at the gene ends were 4 bases for V and 2 bases for J; bases not matched to a gene: 14. Germline V lookup: CDR1 SGHAT, CDR2 FQDESV (reference sequence). In nucleotides, the CDR3 is TGTGCCAGCAGCTCACCACGTGGGGGGGTGACCACCTACGAGCAGTACTTC. Encoded protein: CASSSPRGGVTTYEQYF.

The chain carries TRBV19 and TRBJ2-1; TRBD2 is a possible D gene (6 bases). The CDR3 length is 13 residues. Trimming left V 7 bases short and J 4 bases short, with 11 bases between. Germline lookup yields CDR1 LNHDA and CDR2 SQIVND (reference sequence). CDR3 nucleotides: TGTGCCAGTAATCCGGGACTGTACAATGAGCAGTTCTTC. Translating gives CASNPGLYNEQFF. Full variable domain (remainder filled in from reference TRBV19 and TRBJ2-1): DGGITQSPKYLFRKEGQNVTLSCEQNLNHDAMYWYRQDPGQGLRLIYYSQIVNDFQKGDIAEGYSVSREKKESFPLTVTSAQKNPTAFYLCASNPGLYNEQFFGPGTRLTVL.

The rearrangement uses TRBV6-5 and TRBJ2-5; maybe TRBD1 (5 bases). Trimming pared 4 bases from V and 5 bases from J, leaving 14 bases between. The length of the CDR3 is 14 residues. Germline CDR1 MNHEY, CDR2 SVGAGI. This CDR3 is CASSLGPSVETQYF. CDR3 DNA sequence: TGTGCCAGCAGTTTGGGGCCGTCAGTGGAGACCCAGTACTTC.

The genes are TRBV27 and TRBJ1-1, with D possibly TRBD1 on 6 matching bases. With 5 bases removed from V and 2 bases from J, the gap between germline ends came to 12 bases. Germline CDR1 MNHEY, CDR2 SMNVEV (reference sequence). CDR3 length: 14 residues. CDR3 residues: CASSPDRPNTEAFF. CDR3 nucleotide sequence: TGTGCCAGCAGTCCCGACAGGCCTAACACTGAAGCTTTCTTT.

The chain links TRBV7-9 to TRBJ1-3; D remains ambiguous. CDR3 length: 15 amino acids. V was cut by 4 bases and J by 4 bases, with 14 bases left in between. Germline assignment: CDR1 SEHNR and CDR2 FQNEAQ (reference sequence). CDR3 in DNA: TGTGCCAGCAGCTCTATCGGAGGTCAGGGAAACACCATATATTTT. Residues: CASSSIGGQGNTIYF.

CDR3 amino acids: CASSTPSGGYEQYF. CDR3 DNA sequence: TGTGCCAGCAGCACCCCTAGCGGGGGATACGAGCAGTACTTC. The chain has TRBV7-8 and TRBJ2-7; the match to TRBD2 covers 10 bases. The CDR3 sequence is 14 residues long. The J segment lost 4 bases and the V segment lost 5 bases, leaving 5 bases of the junction unmatched. CDR1 is SGHVS and CDR2 is FQNEAQ in the germline V gene.

The table lists this clone with a few counts. The chain links TRBV7-9 to TRBJ1-5; D may be TRBD1 (5 bases). V was clipped by 4 bases and J by 5 bases, with 21 bases between them. The CDR3 is 17 amino acids. The germline CDR1 and CDR2 sequences are SEHNR and FQNEAQ (reference sequence). The CDR3: CASSSLGEGRGDQPQHF. CDR3 coding DNA: TGTGCCAGCAGCTCCCTCGGGGAGGGCAGAGGGGATCAGCCCCAGCATTTT.

This chain connects TRBV13 to TRBJ1-1, with TRBD1 identical over 9 bases. Germline CDR1 and CDR2: PRHDT and FYEKMQ (reference sequence). The CDR3 covers 16 residues. V lost 1 base to trimming and J lost 0 bases; unmatched junction nucleotides: 3. CDR3 in DNA: TGTGCCAGCAGCTTAGACAGGGGGCAAATGAACACTGAAGCTTTCTTT. This sequence encodes CASSLDRGQMNTEAFF.

V gene TRBV7-2 combines with J gene TRBJ2-2; 10 positions match TRBD1. Germline V lookup: CDR1 SGHTA, CDR2 FQGNSA. This CDR3 has 16 residues. V shed 3 bases, J shed 7 bases, and the junction held 8 bases outside the gene matches. In nucleotides, the CDR3 is TGTGCCAGCAGCTTTAAATCTGGGACAGGGGTCGGGGAGCTGTTTTTT. Its protein product is CASSFKSGTGVGELFF.

The CDR3, as DNA: TGTGCCAGCAGCCGCTCTAGCGGGGGGTTCACAGATACGCAGTATTTT. Its protein is CASSRSSGGFTDTQYF. The rearrangement uses TRBV4-2 and TRBJ2-3; 11 nucleotides line up with TRBD2. CDR1 is LGHNA and CDR2 is YNFKEQ in the germline V gene. The J segment lost 2 bases and the V segment lost 4 bases, leaving 5 bases of the junction unmatched. This CDR3 has 16 amino acids.

The V and J genes are TRBV5-8 and TRBJ1-2, with TRBD1 as a possible D gene (5 bases). Trimming removed 2 bases at V and 8 bases at J, with 19 bases between. The CDR3 is made up of 15 amino acids. Germline V gene sequence: CDR1 SGHTS, CDR2 YDEGEE. CDR3 sequence (DNA): TGTGCCAGCAGCTTCGGACGACGGGGGGTACGCGGCTACACCTTC. As protein: CASSFGRRGVRGYTF.